This T cell receptor (beta chain) was profiled in a study of blood T cell repertoires in COVID-19. Study details: Samples representing acute and convalescent COVID-19 were sourced from the United States, Italy and Spain. T cells, B-cell-depleted T cells, or PBMCs supplied cDNA or gDNA.

Data came from immunoSEQ multiplex PCR; TCRdb stores just in-frame clones and leaves some out. Among over 200,000 clones listed, roughly 81% were seen once. The CDR3 is 15 residues long. Germline trimming cut 4 bases from V and 6 bases from J; bases unmatched to any gene: 11. Per germline, CDR1 SGHNT and CDR2 YYREEE (reference sequence). The rearrangement links TRBV5-4 to TRBJ2-7, with 9 positions matching TRBD2. The TCR comes from a woman aged 50 to 65 with active or convalescent COVID-19. Sequencing used peripheral blood. CDR3 sequence reads: CASSSRVAGDTEQYF. The CDR3, as DNA: TGTGCCAGCAGCAGCAGGGTAGCGGGAGATACCGAGCAGTACTTC. The whole variable domain, remainder taken from reference TRBV5-4 and TRBJ2-7, is ETGVTQSPTHLIKTRGQQVTLRCSSQSGHNTVSWYQQALGQGPQFIFQYYREEENGRGNFPPRFSGLQFPNYSSELNVNALELDDSALYLCASSSRVAGDTEQYFGPGTRLTVT.